This TCR beta chain was obtained from a study of cytomegalovirus exposure and HLA in healthy donors. Study-level results: In a later analysis, across HLA loci, associated TCR counts were highest for DRB1, lowest for HLA-C.

The PCR had 60 Vbeta and 13 Jbeta primers. TCRdb keeps only in-frame clones here, not all; method: immunoSEQ multiplex PCR. The sample lists about 180,000 clones; 65% to 80% were seen once. In regard to this clone: What it recognizes is unknown.

There are 13 residues in the CDR3. From germline, CDR1 is MNHNY and CDR2 SVGAGI (reference sequence). Trimming cost V 10 bases and J 6 bases; bases outside gene matches: 8. The specimen was PBMCs. The receptor was isolated from a woman aged 25 to 39 in good health and CMV-seropositive. The chain uses TRBV6-6 and TRBJ1-1; 10 bases line up with TRBD1. The CDR3 here is CAISRDRGPEAFF. The CDR3 nucleotides are TGTGCCATAAGCCGGGACAGGGGCCCTGAAGCTTTCTTT.